The rows below give T cell receptor beta chains drawn from one sample of a study of T cells in Graves' hyperthyroidism and ophthalmopathy. Each CDR3 protein gets one entry after TCRdb re-called the multiplex PCR reads with MiXCR. The top ten clones hold approximately 15% of a sample with fewer than 650,000 distinct CDR3 sequences, 13% to 15% of them seen once. The sequencing input was blood. The receptor set was obtained from a woman in her 40s with Graves' hyperthyroidism. The CDR3 runs from the conserved cysteine through the conserved F or W. The order of the fields is J gene, clone size, D gene, V gene, CDR3 DNA, CDR3 protein. D genes are given only for firm matches. A clone size is listed for some rows: how often the clone was seen (once, few, many), or a class if it is expanded.

J gene: TRBJ2-5
clone size: many
D gene: -
V gene: TRBV2
CDR3 DNA: TGTGCCAGCCGCCTAGAGCCGCTGGAGTACTTC
CDR3 protein: CASRLEPLEYF

J gene: TRBJ2-1
clone size: -
D gene: TRBD2
V gene: TRBV25-1
CDR3 DNA: TGTGCCAGCAGTCCAACCCGAGGGACTAGCGGAATCAATGAGCAGTTCTTC
CDR3 protein: CASSPTRGTSGINEQFF

J gene: TRBJ1-2
clone size: many
D gene: -
V gene: TRBV20-1
CDR3 DNA: TGCAGTGCTGTTGGACCTCCGTACAAGGGTGGCTACACCTTC
CDR3 protein: CSAVGPPYKGGYTF

J gene: TRBJ1-6
clone size: -
D gene: -
V gene: TRBV12-3/TRBV12-4
CDR3 DNA: TGTGCCAGCAGTTTAACCCGGGACTTACCCCTCCACTTT
CDR3 protein: CASSLTRDLPLHF

J gene: TRBJ1-4
clone size: many
D gene: TRBD1
V gene: TRBV12-3/TRBV12-4
CDR3 DNA: TGTGCCAGCAGGACAGGGATGGAAGAAAAACTGTTTTTT
CDR3 protein: CASRTGMEEKLFF

J gene: TRBJ2-1
clone size: -
D gene: TRBD2
V gene: TRBV30
CDR3 DNA: TGTGCCTGGGGGGGGGGAGAGAAGACCAATGAGCAGTTCTTC
CDR3 protein: CAWGGGEKTNEQFF

J gene: TRBJ2-7
clone size: -
D gene: -
V gene: TRBV10-3
CDR3 DNA: TGTGCCATCTCGGGGCAGGGCGGTTTCCCCTACGAGCAGTACTTC
CDR3 protein: CAISGQGGFPYEQYF

J gene: TRBJ2-7
clone size: many
D gene: TRBD1
V gene: TRBV6-1
CDR3 DNA: TGTGCCAGCAGTGAAGCTTGGACAGGGGGCTACGAGCAGTACTTC
CDR3 protein: CASSEAWTGGYEQYF

J gene: TRBJ1-3
clone size: -
D gene: -
V gene: TRBV28
CDR3 DNA: TGTGCCAGCAGTCCGATGATCTCTGGAAACACCATATTTTTT
CDR3 protein: CASSPMISGNTIFF

J gene: TRBJ2-7
clone size: many
D gene: TRBD1
V gene: TRBV5-1
CDR3 DNA: TGCGCCAGCAGCTTGGATACTTCAGGACAGGGGCGTGAGCAGTACTTC
CDR3 protein: CASSLDTSGQGREQYF

J gene: TRBJ2-5
clone size: many
D gene: -
V gene: TRBV28
CDR3 DNA: TGTGCCAGCAGTGGCCTGGTGGAGACCCAGTACTTC
CDR3 protein: CASSGLVETQYF

J gene: TRBJ2-2
clone size: few
D gene: -
V gene: TRBV19
CDR3 DNA: TGTGCCAGTAGTATAGGGGGCGTGATGAACACCGGGGAGCTGTTTTTT
CDR3 protein: CASSIGGVMNTGELFF

J gene: TRBJ2-7
clone size: many
D gene: TRBD2
V gene: TRBV12-3/TRBV12-4
CDR3 DNA: TGTGCCAGCAGTCCCTTGACTAGCGGCTCCGCCTACGAGCAGTACTTC
CDR3 protein: CASSPLTSGSAYEQYF

J gene: TRBJ1-1
clone size: many
D gene: -
V gene: TRBV18
CDR3 DNA: TGTGCCAGCTCACCACCAGGATTAACCCTGAGGGGCACTGAAGCTTTCTTT
CDR3 protein: CASSPPGLTLRGTEAFF

J gene: TRBJ2-3
clone size: -
D gene: -
V gene: TRBV7-6
CDR3 DNA: TGTGCCAGCAGCTTAGAATCAGGGATGGATACGCAGTATTTT
CDR3 protein: CASSLESGMDTQYF

J gene: TRBJ1-1
clone size: many
D gene: -
V gene: TRBV20-1
CDR3 DNA: TGCAGTGCTAGTTTGACAGGTACTAGCACTGAAGCTTTCTTT
CDR3 protein: CSASLTGTSTEAFF

J gene: TRBJ2-2
clone size: many
D gene: TRBD1
V gene: TRBV28
CDR3 DNA: TGTGCCAGCAGTGCGGGCGGCTGGACAGGGATTAACGGGGAGCTGTTTTTT
CDR3 protein: CASSAGGWTGINGELFF

J gene: TRBJ2-5
clone size: many
D gene: -
V gene: TRBV10-2
CDR3 DNA: TGCGCCAGCAAGAATCCGGGACAATACCAAGAGACCCAGTACTTC
CDR3 protein: CASKNPGQYQETQYF

J gene: TRBJ1-1
clone size: many
D gene: -
V gene: TRBV12-3/TRBV12-4
CDR3 DNA: TGTGCCAGCAGTTTAAGCGGCAGACTGAACACTGAAGCTTTCTTT
CDR3 protein: CASSLSGRLNTEAFF

J gene: TRBJ2-1
clone size: many
D gene: -
V gene: TRBV5-1
CDR3 DNA: TGCGCCAGCAGCTTGATGGGCAGCTCAAATGAGCAGTTCTTC
CDR3 protein: CASSLMGSSNEQFF

J gene: TRBJ2-7
clone size: -
D gene: -
V gene: TRBV12-3/TRBV12-4
CDR3 DNA: TGTGCCAGCAGTACCCGTAACGATTACGAGCAGTGCTTC
CDR3 protein: CASSTRNDYEQCF

J gene: TRBJ1-1
clone size: many
D gene: -
V gene: TRBV28
CDR3 DNA: TGTGCCAGCAGAGGGACGGTGAACACTGAAGCTTTCTTT
CDR3 protein: CASRGTVNTEAFF

J gene: TRBJ2-3
clone size: few
D gene: TRBD2
V gene: TRBV19
CDR3 DNA: TGTGCCAGTAGTATTACTAGCGGGAGAGGCACAGATACGCAGTATTTT
CDR3 protein: CASSITSGRGTDTQYF

J gene: TRBJ2-7
clone size: many
D gene: -
V gene: TRBV27
CDR3 DNA: TGTGCCAGCAGTTTGGCAGGGCAGTCCGAGCAGTACTTC
CDR3 protein: CASSLAGQSEQYF

J gene: TRBJ1-1
clone size: many
D gene: -
V gene: TRBV20-1
CDR3 DNA: TGCAGTGCTAACCCTCAGATATCCAACACTGAAGCTTTCTTT
CDR3 protein: CSANPQISNTEAFF

J gene: TRBJ2-5
clone size: -
D gene: TRBD2
V gene: TRBV7-2
CDR3 DNA: TGTGCCAGCAGCGGCCTTACTAGCGGGAGGGGTGGGGAGACCCAGTACTTC
CDR3 protein: CASSGLTSGRGGETQYF

J gene: TRBJ2-3
clone size: -
D gene: TRBD2
V gene: TRBV19
CDR3 DNA: TGTGCCAGTAGTACGCGGACTAGTATGGATACGCAGTATTTT
CDR3 protein: CASSTRTSMDTQYF

J gene: TRBJ1-2
clone size: -
D gene: -
V gene: TRBV25-1
CDR3 DNA: TGTGCCAGCAGTGAGGGGGCCATTGGCTACACCTTC
CDR3 protein: CASSEGAIGYTF

J gene: TRBJ1-6
clone size: -
D gene: -
V gene: TRBV9
CDR3 DNA: TGTGCCAGCAGCACAAATACAGGGAATAATTCACCCCTCCACTTT
CDR3 protein: CASSTNTGNNSPLHF

J gene: TRBJ2-1
clone size: -
D gene: TRBD2
V gene: TRBV13
CDR3 DNA: TGTGCCAGCAGCTGGGGACTAGCGGGAACCGGGGGGCATGAGCAGTTCTTC
CDR3 protein: CASSWGLAGTGGHEQFF

J gene: TRBJ2-1
clone size: few
D gene: -
V gene: TRBV25-1
CDR3 DNA: TGTGCCAGCAGTGTTATGAGCTCCTACAATGAGCAGTTCTTC
CDR3 protein: CASSVMSSYNEQFF

J gene: TRBJ2-1
clone size: -
D gene: -
V gene: TRBV16
CDR3 DNA: TGTGCCAGCAGCCAAAGTGGGCGGAGTTACTGCAATGAGCAGTTCTTC
CDR3 protein: CASSQSGRSYCNEQFF

J gene: TRBJ2-7
clone size: -
D gene: -
V gene: TRBV27
CDR3 DNA: TGTGCCAGCAGACCAGGACCGTCAACAACCTACGAGCAGTACTTC
CDR3 protein: CASRPGPSTTYEQYF

J gene: TRBJ1-2
clone size: many
D gene: -
V gene: TRBV12-3/TRBV12-4
CDR3 DNA: TGTGCCAGCAGTTTAATGGGGGCAGACTATGGCTACACCTTC
CDR3 protein: CASSLMGADYGYTF

J gene: TRBJ2-7
clone size: -
D gene: -
V gene: TRBV25-1
CDR3 DNA: TGTGCCAGCGGGAGAATCTACGAGCAGTACTTC
CDR3 protein: CASGRIYEQYF

J gene: TRBJ1-5
clone size: many
D gene: -
V gene: TRBV7-9
CDR3 DNA: TGTGCCAGCAGCTTAAGTGGGGATAGCAATCAGCCCCAGCATTTT
CDR3 protein: CASSLSGDSNQPQHF

J gene: TRBJ2-5
clone size: many
D gene: TRBD2
V gene: TRBV11-3
CDR3 DNA: TGTGCCAGCAGCCCCAGCGGGAGTGGAGAGACCCAGTACTTC
CDR3 protein: CASSPSGSGETQYF

J gene: TRBJ1-2
clone size: few
D gene: TRBD1
V gene: TRBV6-2/TRBV6-3
CDR3 DNA: TGTGCCAGCAGTTATCCCCGACAGGGGATGGATGGCTACACCTTC
CDR3 protein: CASSYPRQGMDGYTF

J gene: TRBJ2-3
clone size: many
D gene: -
V gene: TRBV9
CDR3 DNA: TGTGCCAGCAGCGTAGCGGCTACTAGCACAGATACGCAGTATTTT
CDR3 protein: CASSVAATSTDTQYF

J gene: TRBJ2-1
clone size: many
D gene: TRBD2
V gene: TRBV24-1
CDR3 DNA: TGTGCCACCAGTGATTTGGGGGAGGGCAAAAGGAATGAGCAGTTCTTC
CDR3 protein: CATSDLGEGKRNEQFF

J gene: TRBJ2-7
clone size: many
D gene: -
V gene: TRBV5-1
CDR3 DNA: TGCGCCAGCAGCTTGGGCGAGGCGACGAGATCCTACGAGCAGTACTTC
CDR3 protein: CASSLGEATRSYEQYF

J gene: TRBJ2-7
clone size: few
D gene: -
V gene: TRBV13
CDR3 DNA: TGTGCCAGCAGCTTAGAACAGGTTCGAGGTGAGCAGTACTTC
CDR3 protein: CASSLEQVRGEQYF

J gene: TRBJ1-5
clone size: -
D gene: TRBD1
V gene: TRBV6-1
CDR3 DNA: TGTGCCAGCAGAACCGGGACAGGGAACAGCAATCAGCCCCAGCATTTT
CDR3 protein: CASRTGTGNSNQPQHF

J gene: TRBJ1-5
clone size: many
D gene: -
V gene: TRBV11-2
CDR3 DNA: TGTGCCAGCAGCTTAGATCCGGGTGAGCCCCAGCATTTT
CDR3 protein: CASSLDPGEPQHF

J gene: TRBJ1-1
clone size: many
D gene: -
V gene: TRBV2
CDR3 DNA: TGTGCCAGCAGTACCGGGGGGAACACTGAAGCTTTCTTT
CDR3 protein: CASSTGGNTEAFF

J gene: TRBJ1-2
clone size: -
D gene: -
V gene: TRBV4-2
CDR3 DNA: TGTGCCAGCAGCCAAGAAGGGCAGGGGACCTATGGCTACACCTTC
CDR3 protein: CASSQEGQGTYGYTF

J gene: TRBJ2-1
clone size: many
D gene: TRBD2
V gene: TRBV7-9
CDR3 DNA: TGTGCCAGCAGTCGAATAGCGGGAGATCACTACAATGAGCAGTTCTTC
CDR3 protein: CASSRIAGDHYNEQFF

J gene: TRBJ1-6
clone size: few
D gene: TRBD1
V gene: TRBV28
CDR3 DNA: TGTGCCAGCAGTTTCCCGACAGGGGGCGGGAGTTCCTATAATTCACCCCTCCACTTT
CDR3 protein: CASSFPTGGGSSYNSPLHF

J gene: TRBJ2-2
clone size: -
D gene: -
V gene: TRBV20-1
CDR3 DNA: TGCAGTGCTAGAGGGTTCTACGGGGAGCTGTTTTTT
CDR3 protein: CSARGFYGELFF

J gene: TRBJ2-7
clone size: many
D gene: -
V gene: TRBV19
CDR3 DNA: TGTGCCAGTAGTATCGTGAAGGACTACGAGCAGTACTTC
CDR3 protein: CASSIVKDYEQYF

J gene: TRBJ2-1
clone size: few
D gene: TRBD1
V gene: TRBV7-2
CDR3 DNA: TGTGCCAGCAGCTTAGTTGTGACAGGGGAGGTTGAGCAGTTCTTC
CDR3 protein: CASSLVVTGEVEQFF

J gene: TRBJ2-7
clone size: many
D gene: TRBD2
V gene: TRBV20-1
CDR3 DNA: TGCAGTGCTGGGGGGGTGAGAGCGGGCGAGCAGTACTTC
CDR3 protein: CSAGGVRAGEQYF

J gene: TRBJ2-5
clone size: few
D gene: TRBD2
V gene: TRBV4-2
CDR3 DNA: TGTGCCAGCAGCCAAGGGCGCGGGAGCTCAGAGACCCAGTACTTC
CDR3 protein: CASSQGRGSSETQYF

J gene: TRBJ2-7
clone size: -
D gene: -
V gene: TRBV6-1
CDR3 DNA: TGTGCCAGCAGCCCCGACCCAAGGCGGGGATCCTACGAGCAGTACTTC
CDR3 protein: CASSPDPRRGSYEQYF